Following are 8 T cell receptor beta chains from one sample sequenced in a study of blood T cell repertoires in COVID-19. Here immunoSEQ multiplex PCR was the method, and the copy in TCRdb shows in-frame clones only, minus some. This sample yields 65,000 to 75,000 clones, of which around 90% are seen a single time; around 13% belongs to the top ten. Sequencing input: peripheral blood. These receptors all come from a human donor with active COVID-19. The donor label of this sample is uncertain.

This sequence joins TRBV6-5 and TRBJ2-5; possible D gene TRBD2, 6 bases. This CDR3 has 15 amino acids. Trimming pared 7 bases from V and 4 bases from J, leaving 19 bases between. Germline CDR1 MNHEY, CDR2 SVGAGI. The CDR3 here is CASIFFGGAGETQYF. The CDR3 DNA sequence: TGTGCCAGCATTTTTTTCGGAGGGGCGGGAGAGACCCAGTACTTC.

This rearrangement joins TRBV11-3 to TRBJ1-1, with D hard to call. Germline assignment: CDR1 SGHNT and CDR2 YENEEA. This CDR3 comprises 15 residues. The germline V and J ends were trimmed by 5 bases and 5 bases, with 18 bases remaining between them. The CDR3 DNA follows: TGTGCCAGCAGCCTTCTTGGCAACCGAGGGACTGAAGCTTTCTTT. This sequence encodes CASSLLGNRGTEAFF. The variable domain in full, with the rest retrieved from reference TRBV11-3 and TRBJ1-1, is EAGVVQSPRYKIIEKKQPVAFWCNPISGHNTLYWYLQNLGQGPELLIRYENEEAVDDSQLPKDRFSAERLKGVDSTLKIQPAELGDSAVYLCASSLLGNRGTEAFFGQGTRLTVV.

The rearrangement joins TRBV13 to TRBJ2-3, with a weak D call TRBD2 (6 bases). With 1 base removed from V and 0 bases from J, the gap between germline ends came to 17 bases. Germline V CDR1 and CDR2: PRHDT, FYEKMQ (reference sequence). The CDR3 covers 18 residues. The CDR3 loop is CASSLELGRTNSTDTQYF. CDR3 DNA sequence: TGTGCCAGCAGCTTAGAACTAGGGAGGACTAATAGCACAGATACGCAGTATTTT.

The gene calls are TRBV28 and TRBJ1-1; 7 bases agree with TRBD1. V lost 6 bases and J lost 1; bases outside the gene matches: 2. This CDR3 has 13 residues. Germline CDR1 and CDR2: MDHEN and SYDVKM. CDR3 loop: CASRTGANTEAFF. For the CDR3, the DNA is TGTGCCAGCAGAACAGGGGCGAACACTGAAGCTTTCTTT.

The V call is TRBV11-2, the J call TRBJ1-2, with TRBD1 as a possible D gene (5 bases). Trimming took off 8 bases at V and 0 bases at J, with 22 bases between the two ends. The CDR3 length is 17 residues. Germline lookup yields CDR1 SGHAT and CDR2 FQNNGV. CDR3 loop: CASGQDRLGRANYGYTF. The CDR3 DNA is TGTGCCAGCGGGCAAGACAGACTTGGAAGAGCTAACTATGGCTACACCTTC.

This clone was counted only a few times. The CDR3 region has the DNA TGTGCCAGCACCCCAGGGGTCCTCTCCTACAATGAGCAGTTCTTC. This encodes CASTPGVLSYNEQFF. The chain combines TRBV6-6 with TRBJ2-1; D is possibly TRBD1 (6 bases). In germline, CDR1 is MNHNY, CDR2 SVGAGI (reference sequence). The CDR3 runs to 15 residues. V dropped 7 bases and J dropped 0 bases, with 13 bases sitting between them.

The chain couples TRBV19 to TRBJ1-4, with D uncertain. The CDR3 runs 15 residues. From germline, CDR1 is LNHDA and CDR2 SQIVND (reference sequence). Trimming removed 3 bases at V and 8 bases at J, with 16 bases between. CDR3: CASSILLLPAEKLFF. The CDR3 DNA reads TGTGCCAGTAGTATCTTGCTACTACCGGCCGAAAAACTGTTTTTT.

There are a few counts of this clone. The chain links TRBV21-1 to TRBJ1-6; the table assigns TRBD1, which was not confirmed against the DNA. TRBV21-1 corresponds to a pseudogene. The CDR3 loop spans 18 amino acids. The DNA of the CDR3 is TGTGCCAGCAGCAAATATAGGGACAGTGGAGGGTATAATTCACCCCTCCACTTT. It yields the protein CASSKYRDSGGYNSPLHF.